This T cell receptor beta chain emerged from a study of vaccination and CD4 T cells after COVID-19. About the research overall: In culture, cells were exposed to overlapping spike peptides from SARS-CoV-2, HCoV-NL63, HCoV-OC43 and HCoV-229E. General study points: In convalescent patients, 304 of 307 vaccine-specific clones were mono-reactive for SARS-CoV-2 spike.

In the case of this clonotype: Its matching antigen is unknown.

Researchers used the Oncomine TCR Beta short-read assay to sequence DNA from cultured CD4+ T cells. Genomic DNA was isolated from cultured CD4+ T cells. TCRdb called the PCR reads again in MiXCR, with one record for every CDR3 protein. The table records more than 9,500 distinct CDR3 sequences, about 48% of them present only once. The ends were cut back, 0 bases at V and 7 bases at J, with 10 bases in the middle. There are 13 residues in the CDR3. Germline assignment: CDR1 SGHNT and CDR2 YYREEE (reference sequence). Indicated treatment: roughly nine-day PBMC culture with coronavirus spike peptide pools or control peptides (ViraFEST assay). Antigen-specific T cells were expanded with peptide pools by ViraFEST, and TCRs were then sequenced.

The sequence was obtained from a human donor with COVID-19. Sample: cultured CD4+ T cells from blood, taken after SARS-CoV-2 vaccination. This chain joins TRBV5-4 and TRBJ2-5, with a weak D call TRBD1 (6 bases). The CDR3 reads CASSLDRAGTQYF. The CDR3, as DNA: TGTGCCAGCAGCTTGGACAGGGCCGGGACCCAGTACTTC.